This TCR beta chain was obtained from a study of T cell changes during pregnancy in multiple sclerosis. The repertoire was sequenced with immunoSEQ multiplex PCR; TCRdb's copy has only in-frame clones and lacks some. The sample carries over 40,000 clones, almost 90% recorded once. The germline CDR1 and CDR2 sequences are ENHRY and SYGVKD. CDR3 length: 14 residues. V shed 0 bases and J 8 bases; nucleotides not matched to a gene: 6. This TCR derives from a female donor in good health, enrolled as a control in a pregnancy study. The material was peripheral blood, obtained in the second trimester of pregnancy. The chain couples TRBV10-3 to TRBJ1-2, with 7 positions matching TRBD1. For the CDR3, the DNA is TGTGCCATCAGTGAGTCTGACAGGGTTTACGGCTACACCTTC. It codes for CAISESDRVYGYTF.